Below, one TCR beta chain is given with its context. Its specificity is not known. 5'RACE primed at constant segments yielded TCR alpha and TCR beta cDNA libraries bearing sample barcodes and UMIs. TCRdb fed the 5' RACE reads into MiXCR, producing one record per CDR3 protein. Among 150,000 to 200,000 distinct CDR3 sequences listed, approximately 10% were seen once. This sample was included in a study of T-cell memory formation after mild COVID-19. Study-level information: Each donor largely had its own TCR clusters. General observations from the study: Day 15 to 85 contracting clones showed balanced CD4/CD8; day 15 to 37 expanders favored CD4+. Among CD4+ contracting clones, most were CM and EM, and CD8+ ones EMRA.

Germline CDR1 reads LNHNV; CDR2 reads YYDKDF (reference sequence). V was trimmed by 0 bases and J by 7 bases, leaving 13 bases between them. This CDR3 is 15 amino acids long. This TCR came from a man aged 18 to 35 who had mild COVID-19 (a few samples of this study predate the infection). Cell type and time point are not known. Sequencing was carried out using PBMCs or a T cell subset sorted from them (not recorded which). J is TRBJ1-3 and V is TRBV15, with D possibly TRBD1 on 6 matching bases. CDR3 loop: CATSRDPGGENTIYF. CDR3 sequence (DNA): TGTGCCACCAGCAGAGATCCCGGGGGCGAGAACACCATATATTTT. Looking up the rest from reference TRBV15 and TRBJ1-3 gives the full variable domain: DAMVIQNPRYQVTQFGKPVTLSCSQTLNHNVMYWYQQKSSQAPKLLFHYYDKDFNNEADTPDNFQSRRPNTSFCFLDIRSPGLGDTAMYLCATSRDPGGENTIYFGEGSWLTVV.